This TCR beta chain was recovered during a study of circulating and synovial CD4+ cells in juvenile arthritis. Study observations and caveats: Diversity here was lower than in bulk blood CD4 cells. Circulating pathogenic-like lymphocytes shared a substantially higher fraction of CDR3 sequences with synovium than bulk blood. Circulating pathogenic-like and bulk T cells looked alike by Vbeta family usage.

Concerning this clone itself: Antigen unknown.

Trimming removed 2 bases from V and 3 bases from J, with 10 bases in between. Germline CDR1 is SGHRS and CDR2 is YFSETQ. CDR3 size: 14 residues. Libraries were prepared by immunoSEQ multiplex PCR; TCRdb keeps only in-frame clonotypes and omits some of them. The sample includes about 34,000 clones, 95% to 96% of them seen just once. This sequence originates from a human donor with juvenile idiopathic arthritis. The sample taken for sequencing was CD4+ T cells from blood. The chain has TRBV5-1 and TRBJ2-3; D might be TRBD1 (6 bases). CDR3 sequence reads: CASSFNRETDTQYF. The DNA of the CDR3 is TGCGCCAGCAGCTTCAACAGGGAAACAGATACGCAGTATTTT.